The present T cell receptor beta chain was sequenced within a study of T cell clonotyping in hematopoietic cell transplantation. General observations from the study: Recipient TCR diversity dropped after transplant; expanded clonotypes rose from day 30 to 180. Higher Inverse Simpson Index values in graft donor and pretransplant recipient predicted broader posttransplant TCR diversity.

Samples: about 28 days before transplant, then days 30, 100 and 180 after. CDR3 length equals 13 residues. V lost 5 bases and J lost 3, with 13 bases in between. Germline lookup yields CDR1 GTSNPN and CDR2 SVGIG (reference sequence). Assay: immunoSEQ multiplex PCR; the TCRdb copy retains only in-frame clones and omits some. The sample holds approximately 5,400 clones, around 82% seen once. As to this clone: Its antigen remains unknown.

This sequence joins TRBV30 and TRBJ1-2; possible D gene TRBD1, 5 bases. This receptor was taken from a male patient between 60 and 69 years old who had an allogeneic stem cell transplant from an unrelated donor, so the T cells may come from the graft donor. Some clones in this sample may be carry-over from other donors' samples. The specimen comprised peripheral blood mononuclear cells, sampled 30 days after allogeneic stem cell transplant. DNA of the CDR3: TGTGCCTGGGGTATGGGCAGGGACTATGGCTACACCTTC. As protein: CAWGMGRDYGYTF.